This T cell receptor beta chain was sequenced in a study of CD8+CD57+ T cells in acquired aplastic anemia. Whole-study findings and limits: Overlapping CD8+ CDR3 repertoires of patients and controls contained some 30 shared sequences. Patients did not significantly differ from controls in CD8+ Simpson's diversity.

CDR1 is SGHRS, CDR2 YFSETQ, per germline. The CDR3 covers 16 residues. Germline trimming cut 3 bases from V and 9 bases from J; bases unmatched to any gene: 11. This clonotype has at least ten counts. Antigen specificity is unknown. Genomic DNA, the template, was used for profiling of the TCR beta VDJ and CDR3. Each CDR3 protein is one row after TCRdb ran MiXCR on the reads. Of about 180,000 distinct CDR3 sequences in the sample, around 50% were seen once. Individuals selected for sequencing had exhibited CD8+CD57+ cell expansion on flow cytometry. This chain connects TRBV5-1 to TRBJ2-3; TRBD2 agrees at 12 bases. This receptor was taken from a human donor with aplastic anemia. The sequencing input was sorted CD4+, CD8+, or CD8+CD57+ T cells (not recorded which) from PBMCs. The CDR3 loop reads CASSSSTSGGMGTQYF. CDR3 in DNA: TGCGCCAGCAGCTCCTCGACTAGCGGGGGTATGGGGACGCAGTATTTT.